The following is a T cell receptor (beta chain) sequence with its context. This clone was seen a single time. No cognate antigen has been identified for it. No base quality information exists; no much larger clone differs at one position. Donors were healthy HIV-negative adults with no recently reported acute infections or vaccinations. Every donor was a Caucasian adult residing in Nashville, Tennessee, USA. In the unsorted samples, approximately 85 million PBMCs were counted, and genomic DNA was extracted using the QIAamp DNA Blood Mini kit. Blood was collected by leukapheresis, and PBMCs were isolated by Ficoll-Histopaque density gradient centrifugation and then cryopreserved in liquid nitrogen vapor phase. The CDR1 and CDR2 encoded by the germline V gene are SNHLY and FYNNEI. The germline ends are 10 bases apart after V is trimmed by 3 bases and J by 4 bases. The CDR3, cysteine through phenylalanine, is 13 amino acids long. Only CDR3 DNA remains: 39 bases, in frame from the first base.

These data are taken from a study of shared clonotypes between healthy human individuals (dated by TCRdb to 2020 to 2022). About the full investigation: A few men and a couple of women, aged 18 to 49 years, made up the cohort. Blood TCR repertoires of roughly five healthy adults were deeply sequenced to estimate repertoire size and the extent of clonotype sharing between individuals. To increase sequencing depth and limit assay-specific biases, TCR repertoire library preparation and sequencing were carried out by different laboratories using diverse techniques. Between about 0.94 and 8.9 billion PBMCs per donor were obtained by leukapheresis. The investigation overall reported the following: The genetic and exposure-history diversity represented was limited by the small number of donors. Pairwise subsampling led to the expectation that sequencing depth would affect the degree of clonotype sharing among donors. Sampling was limited to blood, and TCR repertoires in tissue likely differ from TCR repertoires in blood.

Using the deep immunoSEQ assay, multiplex PCR amplified TCR CDR3 regions from genomic DNA. For each cell subset, the extracted genomic DNA was distributed evenly across all wells of several immunoSEQ 96-well plates, and each plate served as one replicate. For unsorted PBMC, each replicate PCR was loaded with around 300 ng genomic DNA, equivalent to 30,000 or so T cell genomes. Genomic DNA from unsorted PBMC was sequenced over ten immunoSEQ deep assay plates. The purified libraries were quantified using a Qubit 3.0 fluorometer, sized with a Bioanalyzer 2100, and then quantified again using the KAPA Library Quantification kit. Every immunoSEQ 96-well plate was sequenced on a separate single-read 150-cycle Illumina NextSeq 550 flow cell. For the original study's pipeline: Because only junctional sequences without quality scores were contained in the immunoSEQ output, filtering matching that applied to full-length reads could not be performed. To assign V/J genes and CDR3, sequences were annotated against IMGT germline references using PyIR, a Python wrapper for IgBLAST v1.9. Reads were filtered out if the reads had weak V/J assignments (E-value above 1e-6), no CDR3, stop codons, out-of-frame junctions, or ambiguous translated residues. V3J clonotypes were defined as sequences sharing the same inferred V gene, J gene, and CDR3 amino acid sequence. Percentage overlap between repertoires was calculated by dividing the number of shared unique clonotypes by the size of the smaller repertoire. RTK rarefaction, the Chao1 estimator, and Recon v2.1 estimates of unobserved clonotypes were used to assess repertoire richness. TCRdb provides this immuneACCESS table in a form limited to in-frame rearrangements. Some clones are lacking; in checked studies, under half of them reflect an unresolved V gene, and why the rest are absent is not known. D and trimming were read from the DNA, whereas the V and J calls and clone size are those reported in that table. The sample table lists hundreds of thousands of clones, 76% of them with a count of one. The ten largest make up under 15% of the sample.

What was sequenced was PBMCs. This clonotype was obtained from a woman in her thirties or forties in good health. Some clones in this sample may be carry-over from other donors' samples. The sequence joins TRBV2 to TRBJ2-7; tentative D gene TRBD2, with 5 bases matching. CDR3 reads: CASSDAGRYEQYF. Here is the DNA: TGTGCCAGCAGTGACGCGGGTCGTTACGAGCAGTACTTC.